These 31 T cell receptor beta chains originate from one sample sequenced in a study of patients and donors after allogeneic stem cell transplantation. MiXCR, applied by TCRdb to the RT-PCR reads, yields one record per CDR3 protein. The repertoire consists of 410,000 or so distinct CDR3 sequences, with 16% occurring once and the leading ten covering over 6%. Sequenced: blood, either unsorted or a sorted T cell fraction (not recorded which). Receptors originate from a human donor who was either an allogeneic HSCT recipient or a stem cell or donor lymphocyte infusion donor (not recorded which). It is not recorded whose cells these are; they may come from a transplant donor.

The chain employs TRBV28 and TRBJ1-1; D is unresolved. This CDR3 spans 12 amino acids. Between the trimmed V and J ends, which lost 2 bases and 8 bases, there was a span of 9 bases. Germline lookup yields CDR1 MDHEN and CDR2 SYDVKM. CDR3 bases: TGTGCCAGCAGTTTAGCGGGCAGAGAAGCTTTCTTT. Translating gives CASSLAGREAFF.

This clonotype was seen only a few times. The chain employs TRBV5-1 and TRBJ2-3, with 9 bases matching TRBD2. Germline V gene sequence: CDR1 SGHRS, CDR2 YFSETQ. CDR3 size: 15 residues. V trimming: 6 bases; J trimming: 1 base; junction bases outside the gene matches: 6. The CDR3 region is CASNKRGEGTDTQYF. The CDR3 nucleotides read TGCGCCAGCAACAAGCGGGGGGAAGGCACAGATACGCAGTATTTT.

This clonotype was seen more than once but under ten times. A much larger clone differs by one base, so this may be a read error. For the CDR3, the DNA is TGTGCCAGCAGTTCTGACAGCACAGATACGCAGTATTTT. Its protein product is CASSSDSTDTQYF. V usage is TRBV12-3 or TRBV12-4 and J usage is TRBJ2-3, with unresolved D. CDR3 size: 13 residues. Trimming took 4 bases from V and 0 from J, leaving 5 bases between them.

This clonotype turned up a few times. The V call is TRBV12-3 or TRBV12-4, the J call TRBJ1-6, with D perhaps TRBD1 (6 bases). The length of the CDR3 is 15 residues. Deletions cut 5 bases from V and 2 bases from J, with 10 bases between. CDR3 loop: CASSTQGTYNSPLHF. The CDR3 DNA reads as TGTGCCAGCAGTACACAGGGTACCTATAATTCACCCCTCCACTTT.

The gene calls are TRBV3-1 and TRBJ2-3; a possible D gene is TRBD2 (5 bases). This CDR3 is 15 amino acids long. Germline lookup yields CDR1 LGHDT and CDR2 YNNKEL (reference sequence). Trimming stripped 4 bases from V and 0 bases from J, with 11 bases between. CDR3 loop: CASSLGLTSTDTQYF. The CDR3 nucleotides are TGTGCCAGCAGCCTCGGACTTACTAGCACAGATACGCAGTATTTT.

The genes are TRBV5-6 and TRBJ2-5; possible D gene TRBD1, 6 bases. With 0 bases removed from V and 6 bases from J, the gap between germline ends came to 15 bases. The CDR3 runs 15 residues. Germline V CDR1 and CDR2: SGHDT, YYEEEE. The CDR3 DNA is TGTGCCAGCAGCTTGGTGACCAGGGGTAAAAAGACCCAGTACTTC. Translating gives CASSLVTRGKKTQYF.

The CDR3: CASSIRAALKGQPQHF. DNA of the CDR3: TGTGCCAGTAGTATACGGGCCGCCTTGAAGGGTCAGCCCCAGCATTTT. This chain connects TRBV19 to TRBJ1-5; D is undetermined. V lost 2 bases to trimming and J lost 6 bases, with 17 bases between them. Germline V lookup: CDR1 LNHDA, CDR2 SQIVND (reference sequence). CDR3 length equals 16 residues.

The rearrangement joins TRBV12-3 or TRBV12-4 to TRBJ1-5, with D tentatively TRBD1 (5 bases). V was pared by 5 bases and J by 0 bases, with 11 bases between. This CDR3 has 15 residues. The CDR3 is CASSPGRISNQPQHF. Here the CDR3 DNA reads TGTGCCAGCAGTCCGGGACGGATTAGCAATCAGCCCCAGCATTTT.

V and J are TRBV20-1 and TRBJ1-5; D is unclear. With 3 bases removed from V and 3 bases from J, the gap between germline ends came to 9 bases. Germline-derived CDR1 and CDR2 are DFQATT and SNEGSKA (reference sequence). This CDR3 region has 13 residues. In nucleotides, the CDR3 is TGCAGTGCTAGGGGAACTAACAATCAGCCCCAGCATTTT. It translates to CSARGTNNQPQHF.

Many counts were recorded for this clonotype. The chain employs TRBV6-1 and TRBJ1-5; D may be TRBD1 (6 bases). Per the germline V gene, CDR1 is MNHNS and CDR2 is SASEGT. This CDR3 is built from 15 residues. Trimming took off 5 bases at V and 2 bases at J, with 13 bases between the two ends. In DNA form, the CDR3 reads TGTGCCAGCAGTCCACAGGGTGTGGGCAATCAGCCCCAGCATTTT. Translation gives CASSPQGVGNQPQHF.

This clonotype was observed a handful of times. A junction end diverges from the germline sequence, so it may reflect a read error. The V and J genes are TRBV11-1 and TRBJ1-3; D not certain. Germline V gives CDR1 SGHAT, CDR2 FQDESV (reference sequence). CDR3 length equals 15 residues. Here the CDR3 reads CASSLHTLSGNTIYF. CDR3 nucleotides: TGTGCCAGCAGCCTCCACACCCTCTCGGGAAACACTATATATTTT.

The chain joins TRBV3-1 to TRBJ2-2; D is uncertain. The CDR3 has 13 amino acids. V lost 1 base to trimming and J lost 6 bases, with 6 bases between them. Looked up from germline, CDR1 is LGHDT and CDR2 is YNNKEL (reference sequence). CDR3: CASSQVKSGELFF. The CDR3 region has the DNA TGTGCCAGCAGCCAAGTAAAGTCCGGGGAGCTGTTTTTT.

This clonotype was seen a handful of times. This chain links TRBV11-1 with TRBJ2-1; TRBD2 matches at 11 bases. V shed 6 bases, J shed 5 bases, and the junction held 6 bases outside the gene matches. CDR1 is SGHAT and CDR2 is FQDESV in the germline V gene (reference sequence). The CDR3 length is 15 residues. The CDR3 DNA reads TGTGCCAGCAGTTTCGGGACTAGCGGAAACAATGAGCAGTTCTTC. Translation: CASSFGTSGNNEQFF.

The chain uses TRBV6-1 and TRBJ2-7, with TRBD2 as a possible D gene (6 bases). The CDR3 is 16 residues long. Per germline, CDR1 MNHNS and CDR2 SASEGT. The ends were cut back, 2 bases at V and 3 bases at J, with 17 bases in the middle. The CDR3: CASSEFAGGLFYEQYF. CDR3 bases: TGTGCCAGCAGTGAATTTGCAGGAGGGCTTTTCTACGAGCAGTACTTC.

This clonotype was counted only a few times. The CDR3 region is CASRTAWQYQETQYF. Here the CDR3 DNA reads TGTGCCAGCAGGACGGCCTGGCAGTACCAAGAGACCCAGTACTTC. The J gene is TRBJ2-5, the V gene TRBV6-2 or TRBV6-3; D is undetermined. V was shortened by 6 bases and J by 0 bases, with 14 bases between the two germline ends. The CDR3 extends over 15 amino acids. The germline gives CDR1 MNHEY, CDR2 SVGEGT.

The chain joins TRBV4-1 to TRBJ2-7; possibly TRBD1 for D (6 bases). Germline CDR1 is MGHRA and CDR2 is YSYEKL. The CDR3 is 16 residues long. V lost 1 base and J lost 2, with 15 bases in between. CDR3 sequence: CASSQARQGPTYEQYF. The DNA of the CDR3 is TGCGCCAGCAGCCAAGCCCGGCAGGGGCCAACCTACGAGCAGTACTTC.

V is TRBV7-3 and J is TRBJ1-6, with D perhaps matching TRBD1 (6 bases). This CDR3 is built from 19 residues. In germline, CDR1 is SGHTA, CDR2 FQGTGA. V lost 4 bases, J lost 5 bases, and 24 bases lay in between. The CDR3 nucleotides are TGTGCCAGCAGCTCTACCTTTCCTGCGCAGGGGAGGGATAATTCACCCCTCCACTTT. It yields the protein CASSSTFPAQGRDNSPLHF.

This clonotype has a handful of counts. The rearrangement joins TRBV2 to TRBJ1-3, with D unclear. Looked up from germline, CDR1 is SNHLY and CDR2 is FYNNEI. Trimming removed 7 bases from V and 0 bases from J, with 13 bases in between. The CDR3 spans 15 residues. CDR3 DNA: TGTGCCAGCACCAATAAAAGGAGCTCTGGAAACACCATATATTTT. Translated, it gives CASTNKRSSGNTIYF.

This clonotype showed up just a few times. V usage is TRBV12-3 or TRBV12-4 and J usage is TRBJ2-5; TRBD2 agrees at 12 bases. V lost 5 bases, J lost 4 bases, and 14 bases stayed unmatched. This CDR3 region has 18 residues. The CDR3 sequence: CASSPGTSGRYRGETQYF. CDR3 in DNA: TGTGCCAGCAGTCCAGGGACTAGCGGGCGCTACCGAGGAGAGACCCAGTACTTC.

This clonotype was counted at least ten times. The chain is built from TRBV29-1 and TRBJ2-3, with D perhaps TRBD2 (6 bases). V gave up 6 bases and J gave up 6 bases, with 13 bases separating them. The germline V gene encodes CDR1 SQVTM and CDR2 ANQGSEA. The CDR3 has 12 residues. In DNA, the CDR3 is TGCAGCGTCGCGGGGAGCCGGGATACGCAGTATTTT. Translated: CSVAGSRDTQYF.

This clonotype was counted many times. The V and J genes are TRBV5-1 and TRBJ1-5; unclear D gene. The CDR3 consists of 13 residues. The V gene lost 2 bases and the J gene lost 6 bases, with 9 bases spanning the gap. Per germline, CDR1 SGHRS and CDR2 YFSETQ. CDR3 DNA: TGCGCCAGCAGCTTATTTCGGGGTCAGCCCCAGCATTTT. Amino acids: CASSLFRGQPQHF.

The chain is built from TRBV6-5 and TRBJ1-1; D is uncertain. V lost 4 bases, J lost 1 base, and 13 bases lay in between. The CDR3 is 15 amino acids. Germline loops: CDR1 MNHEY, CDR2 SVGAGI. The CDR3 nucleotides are TGTGCCAGCAGTTCCCCAGGAGTGGGGAACACTGAAGCTTTCTTT. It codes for CASSSPGVGNTEAFF.

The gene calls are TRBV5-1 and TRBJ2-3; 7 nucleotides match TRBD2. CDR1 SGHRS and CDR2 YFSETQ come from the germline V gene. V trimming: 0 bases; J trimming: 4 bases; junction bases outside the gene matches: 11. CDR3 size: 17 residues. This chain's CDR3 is CASSLGRLAAAADTQYF. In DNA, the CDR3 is TGCGCCAGCAGCTTGGGCCGACTAGCAGCCGCGGCAGATACGCAGTATTTT.

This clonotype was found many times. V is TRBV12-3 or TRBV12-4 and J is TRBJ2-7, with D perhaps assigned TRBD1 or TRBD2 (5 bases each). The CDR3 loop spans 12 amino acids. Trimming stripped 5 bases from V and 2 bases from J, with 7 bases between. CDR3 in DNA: TGTGCCAGCAGTGGGACGCCCTACGAGCAGTACTTC. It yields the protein CASSGTPYEQYF.

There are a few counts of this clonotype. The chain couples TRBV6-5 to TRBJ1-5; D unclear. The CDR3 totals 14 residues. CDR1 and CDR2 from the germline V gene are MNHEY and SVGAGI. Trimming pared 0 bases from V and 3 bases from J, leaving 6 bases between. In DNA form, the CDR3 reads TGTGCCAGCAGTTACTCGAGAGTCAATCAGCCCCAGCATTTT. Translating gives CASSYSRVNQPQHF.

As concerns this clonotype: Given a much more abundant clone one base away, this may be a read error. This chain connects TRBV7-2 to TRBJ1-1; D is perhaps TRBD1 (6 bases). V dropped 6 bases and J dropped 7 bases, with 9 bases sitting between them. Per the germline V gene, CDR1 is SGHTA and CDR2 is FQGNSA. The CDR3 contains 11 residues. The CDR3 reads CASSRQVEAFF. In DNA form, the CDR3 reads TGTGCCAGCAGTCGACAGGTTGAAGCTTTCTTT.

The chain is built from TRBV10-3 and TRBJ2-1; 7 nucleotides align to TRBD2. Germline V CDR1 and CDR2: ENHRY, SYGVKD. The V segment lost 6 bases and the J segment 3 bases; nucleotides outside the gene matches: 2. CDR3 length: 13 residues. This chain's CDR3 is CAISPGGYNEQFF. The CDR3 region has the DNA TGTGCCATCAGCCCGGGGGGCTACAATGAGCAGTTCTTC.

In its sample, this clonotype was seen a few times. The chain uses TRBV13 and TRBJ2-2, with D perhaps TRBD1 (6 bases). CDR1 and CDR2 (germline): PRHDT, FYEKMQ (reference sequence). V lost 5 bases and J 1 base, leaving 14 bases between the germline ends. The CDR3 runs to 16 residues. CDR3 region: CASSVSGTRNTGELFF. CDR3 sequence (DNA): TGTGCCAGCAGCGTCTCAGGGACACGGAACACCGGGGAGCTGTTTTTT.

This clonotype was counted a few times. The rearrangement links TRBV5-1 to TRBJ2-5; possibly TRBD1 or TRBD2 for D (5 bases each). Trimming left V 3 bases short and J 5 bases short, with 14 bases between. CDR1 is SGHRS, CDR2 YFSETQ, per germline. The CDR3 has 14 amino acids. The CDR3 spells CASSSRDLRETQYF. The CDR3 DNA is TGCGCCAGCAGCTCCCGGGACCTAAGGGAGACCCAGTACTTC. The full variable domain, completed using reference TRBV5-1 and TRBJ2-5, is KAGVTQTPRYLIKTRGQQVTLSCSPISGHRSVSWYQQTPGQGLQFLFEYFSETQRNKGNFPGRFSGRQFSNSRSEMNVSTLELGDSALYLCASSSRDLRETQYFGPGTRLLVL.

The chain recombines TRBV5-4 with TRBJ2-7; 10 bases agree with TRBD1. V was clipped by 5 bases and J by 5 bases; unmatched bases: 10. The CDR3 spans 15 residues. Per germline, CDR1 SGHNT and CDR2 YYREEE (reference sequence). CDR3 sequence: CASSAPGQGKHEQYF. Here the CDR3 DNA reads TGTGCCAGCAGTGCACCGGGACAGGGGAAGCACGAGCAGTACTTC.

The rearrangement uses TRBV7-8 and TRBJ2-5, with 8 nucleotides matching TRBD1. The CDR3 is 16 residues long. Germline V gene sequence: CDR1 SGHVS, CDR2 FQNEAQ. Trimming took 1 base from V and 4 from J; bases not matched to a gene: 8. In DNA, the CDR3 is TGTGCCAGCAGCTTAGAGGCGACAGGGGTCGGAGAGACCCAGTACTTC. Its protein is CASSLEATGVGETQYF.